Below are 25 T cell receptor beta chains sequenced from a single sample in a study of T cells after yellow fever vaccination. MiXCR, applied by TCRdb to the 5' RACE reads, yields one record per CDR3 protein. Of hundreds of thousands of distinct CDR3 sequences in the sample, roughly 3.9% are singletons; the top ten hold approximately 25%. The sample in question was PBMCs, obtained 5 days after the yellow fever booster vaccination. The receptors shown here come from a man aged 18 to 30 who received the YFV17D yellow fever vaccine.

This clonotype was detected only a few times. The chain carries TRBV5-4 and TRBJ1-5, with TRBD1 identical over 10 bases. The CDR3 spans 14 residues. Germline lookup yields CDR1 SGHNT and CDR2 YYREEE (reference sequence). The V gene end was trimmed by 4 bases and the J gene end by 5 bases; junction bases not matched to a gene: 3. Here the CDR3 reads CASSPGQGDQPQHF. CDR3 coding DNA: TGTGCCAGCAGCCCCGGACAGGGGGATCAGCCCCAGCATTTT.

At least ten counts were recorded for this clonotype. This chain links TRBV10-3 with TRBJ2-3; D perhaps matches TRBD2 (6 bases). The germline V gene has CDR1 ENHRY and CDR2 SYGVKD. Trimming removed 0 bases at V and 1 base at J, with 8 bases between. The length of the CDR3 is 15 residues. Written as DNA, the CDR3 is TGTGCCATCAGTGAGTCAACGGGGGGCACAGATACGCAGTATTTT. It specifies CAISESTGGTDTQYF.

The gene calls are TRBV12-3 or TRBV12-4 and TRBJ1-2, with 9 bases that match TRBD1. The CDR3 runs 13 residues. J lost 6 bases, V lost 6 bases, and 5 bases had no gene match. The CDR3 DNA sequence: TGTGCCAGCAGGGGGACAGGGTCTAATGGCTACACCTTC. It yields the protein CASRGTGSNGYTF.

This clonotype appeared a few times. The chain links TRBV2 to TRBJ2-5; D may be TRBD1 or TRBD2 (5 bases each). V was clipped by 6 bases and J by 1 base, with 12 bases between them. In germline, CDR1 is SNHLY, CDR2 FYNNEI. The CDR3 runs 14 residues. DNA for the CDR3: TGTGCCAGCAGGCACCGGGACGGCCAAGAGACCCAGTACTTC. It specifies CASRHRDGQETQYF. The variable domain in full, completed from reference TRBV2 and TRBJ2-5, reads EPEVTQTPSHQVTQMGQEVILRCVPISNHLYFYWYRQILGQKVEFLVSFYNNEISEKSEIFDDQFSVERPDGSNFTLKIRSTKLEDSAMYFCASRHRDGQETQYFGPGTRLLVL.

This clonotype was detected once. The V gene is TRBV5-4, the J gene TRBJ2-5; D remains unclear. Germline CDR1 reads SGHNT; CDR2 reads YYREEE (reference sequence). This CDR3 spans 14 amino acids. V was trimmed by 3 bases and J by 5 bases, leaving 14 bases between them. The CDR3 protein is CASSSTVHRETQYF. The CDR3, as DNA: TGTGCCAGCAGCTCGACGGTACATAGGGAGACCCAGTACTTC.

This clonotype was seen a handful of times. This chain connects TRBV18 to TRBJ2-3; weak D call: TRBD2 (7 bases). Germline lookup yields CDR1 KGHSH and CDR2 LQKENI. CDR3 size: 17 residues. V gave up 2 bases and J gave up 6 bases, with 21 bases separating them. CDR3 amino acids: CASSPKPRGPRLDTQYF. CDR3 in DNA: TGTGCCAGCTCACCAAAGCCGCGGGGGCCGCGCCTTGATACGCAGTATTTT. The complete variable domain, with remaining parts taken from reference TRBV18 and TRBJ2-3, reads NAGVMQNPRHLVRRRGQEARLRCSPMKGHSHVYWYRQLPEEGLKFMVYLQKENIIDESGMPKERFSAEFPKEGPSILRIQQVVRGDSAAYFCASSPKPRGPRLDTQYFGPGTRLTVL.

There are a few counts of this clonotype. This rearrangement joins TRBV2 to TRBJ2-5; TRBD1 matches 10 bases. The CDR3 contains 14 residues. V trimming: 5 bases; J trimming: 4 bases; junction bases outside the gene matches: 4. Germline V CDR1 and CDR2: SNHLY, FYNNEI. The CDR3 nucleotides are TGTGCCAGCAGTTCGGACAGGGGGATAGAGACCCAGTACTTC. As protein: CASSSDRGIETQYF.

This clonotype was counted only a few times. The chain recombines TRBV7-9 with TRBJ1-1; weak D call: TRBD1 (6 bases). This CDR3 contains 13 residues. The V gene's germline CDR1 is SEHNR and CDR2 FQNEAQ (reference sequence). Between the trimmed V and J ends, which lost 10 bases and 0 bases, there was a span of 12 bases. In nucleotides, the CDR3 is TGTGCCACCACGACAGGCTTGAACACTGAAGCTTTCTTT. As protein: CATTTGLNTEAFF.

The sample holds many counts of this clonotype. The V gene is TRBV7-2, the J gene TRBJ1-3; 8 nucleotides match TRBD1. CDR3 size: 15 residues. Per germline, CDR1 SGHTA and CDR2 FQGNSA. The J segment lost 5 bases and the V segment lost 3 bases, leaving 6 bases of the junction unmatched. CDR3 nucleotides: TGTGCCAGCAGCTTGATCGGACAGGGAAGAAACACCATATATTTT. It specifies CASSLIGQGRNTIYF.

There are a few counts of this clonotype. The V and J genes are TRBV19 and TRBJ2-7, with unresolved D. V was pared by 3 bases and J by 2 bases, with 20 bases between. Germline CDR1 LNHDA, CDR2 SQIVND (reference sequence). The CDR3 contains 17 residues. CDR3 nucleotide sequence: TGTGCCAGTAGTATCCAACTGACGTCCAGGTCCCCCTACGAGCAGTACTTC. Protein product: CASSIQLTSRSPYEQYF.

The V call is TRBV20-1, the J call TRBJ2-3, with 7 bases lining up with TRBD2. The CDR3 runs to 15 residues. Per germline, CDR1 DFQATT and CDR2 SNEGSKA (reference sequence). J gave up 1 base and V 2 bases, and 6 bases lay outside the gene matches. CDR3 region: CSARPRAGRTDTQYF. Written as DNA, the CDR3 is TGCAGTGCTAGACCCAGAGCGGGGCGCACAGATACGCAGTATTTT.

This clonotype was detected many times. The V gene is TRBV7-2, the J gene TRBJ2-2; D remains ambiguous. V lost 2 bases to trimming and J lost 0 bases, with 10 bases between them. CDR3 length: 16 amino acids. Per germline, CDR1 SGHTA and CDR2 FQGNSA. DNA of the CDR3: TGTGCCAGCAGCTTACTGGGTCTTACGAACACCGGGGAGCTGTTTTTT. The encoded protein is CASSLLGLTNTGELFF.

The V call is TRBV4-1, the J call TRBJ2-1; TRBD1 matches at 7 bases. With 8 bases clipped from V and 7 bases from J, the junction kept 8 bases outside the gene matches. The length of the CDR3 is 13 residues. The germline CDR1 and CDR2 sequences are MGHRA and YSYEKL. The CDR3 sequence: CASSRGGPNEQFF. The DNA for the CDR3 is TGCGCCAGCTCCCGAGGGGGCCCAAATGAGCAGTTCTTC.

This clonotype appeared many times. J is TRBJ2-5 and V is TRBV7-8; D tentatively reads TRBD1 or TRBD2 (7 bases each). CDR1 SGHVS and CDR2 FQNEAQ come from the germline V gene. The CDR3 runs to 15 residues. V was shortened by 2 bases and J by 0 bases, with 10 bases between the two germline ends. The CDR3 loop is CASSLQGGYQETQYF. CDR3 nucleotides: TGTGCCAGCAGCTTACAGGGGGGGTACCAAGAGACCCAGTACTTC. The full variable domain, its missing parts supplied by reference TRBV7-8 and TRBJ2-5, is GAGVSQSPRYKVAKRGQDVALRCDPISGHVSLFWYQQALGQGPEFLTYFQNEAQLDKSGLPSDRFFAERPEGSVSTLKIQRTQQEDSAVYLCASSLQGGYQETQYFGPGTRLLVL.

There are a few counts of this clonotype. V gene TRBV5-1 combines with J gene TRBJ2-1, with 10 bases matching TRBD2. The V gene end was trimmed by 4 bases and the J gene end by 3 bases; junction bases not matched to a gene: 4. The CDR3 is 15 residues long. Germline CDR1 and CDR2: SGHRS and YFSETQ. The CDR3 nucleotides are TGCGCCAGCAGCCGCGGACTAGCGGACTACAATGAGCAGTTCTTC. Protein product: CASSRGLADYNEQFF.

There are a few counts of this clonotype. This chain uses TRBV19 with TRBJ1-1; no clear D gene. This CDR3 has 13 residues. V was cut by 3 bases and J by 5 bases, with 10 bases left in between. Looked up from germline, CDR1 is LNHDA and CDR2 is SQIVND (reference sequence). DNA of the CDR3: TGTGCCAGTAGTATCGTACCTTCGACTGAAGCTTTCTTT. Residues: CASSIVPSTEAFF.

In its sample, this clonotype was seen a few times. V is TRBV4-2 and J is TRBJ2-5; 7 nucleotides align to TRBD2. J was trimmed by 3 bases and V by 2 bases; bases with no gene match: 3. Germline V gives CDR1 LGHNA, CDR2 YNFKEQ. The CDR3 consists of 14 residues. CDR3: CASSQWAGEETQYF. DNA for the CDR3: TGTGCCAGCAGCCAATGGGCGGGGGAAGAGACCCAGTACTTC.

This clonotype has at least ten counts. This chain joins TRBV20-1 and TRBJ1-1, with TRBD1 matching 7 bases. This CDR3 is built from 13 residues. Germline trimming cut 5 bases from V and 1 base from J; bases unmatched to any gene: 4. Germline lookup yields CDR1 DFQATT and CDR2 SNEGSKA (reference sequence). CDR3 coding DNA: TGCAGTGCTCCGGGACAGCCGAACACTGAAGCTTTCTTT. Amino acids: CSAPGQPNTEAFF.

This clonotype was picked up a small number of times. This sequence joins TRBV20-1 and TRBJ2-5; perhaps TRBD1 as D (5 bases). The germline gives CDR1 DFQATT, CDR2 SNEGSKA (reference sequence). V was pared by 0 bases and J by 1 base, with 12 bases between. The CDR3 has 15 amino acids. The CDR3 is CSARDLFDSQETQYF. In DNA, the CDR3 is TGCAGTGCTAGAGACCTTTTCGACAGCCAAGAGACCCAGTACTTC.

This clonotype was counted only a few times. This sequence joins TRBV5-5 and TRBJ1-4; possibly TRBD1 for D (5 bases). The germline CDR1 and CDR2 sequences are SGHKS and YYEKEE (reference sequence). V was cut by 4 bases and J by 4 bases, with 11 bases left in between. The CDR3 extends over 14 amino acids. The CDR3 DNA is TGTGCCAGCAGCCCGACAGAAGTTAATGAAAAACTGTTTTTT. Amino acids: CASSPTEVNEKLFF.

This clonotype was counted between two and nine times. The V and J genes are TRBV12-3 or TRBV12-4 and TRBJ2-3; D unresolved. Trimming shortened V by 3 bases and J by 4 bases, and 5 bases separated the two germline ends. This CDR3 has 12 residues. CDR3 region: CASSFAADTQYF. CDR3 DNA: TGTGCCAGCAGTTTTGCCGCAGATACGCAGTATTTT.

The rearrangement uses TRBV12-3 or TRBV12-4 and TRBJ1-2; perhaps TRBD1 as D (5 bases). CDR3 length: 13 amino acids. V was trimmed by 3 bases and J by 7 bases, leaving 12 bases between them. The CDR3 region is CASSFDRRAGYTF. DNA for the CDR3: TGTGCCAGCAGTTTCGACAGAAGAGCTGGCTACACCTTC.

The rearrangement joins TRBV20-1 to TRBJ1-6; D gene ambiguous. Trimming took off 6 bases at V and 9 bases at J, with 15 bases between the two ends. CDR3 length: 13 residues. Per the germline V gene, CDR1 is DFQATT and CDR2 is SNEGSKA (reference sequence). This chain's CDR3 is CSAPGLEGSPLHF. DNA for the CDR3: TGCAGTGCCCCGGGCCTCGAGGGTTCACCCCTCCACTTT.

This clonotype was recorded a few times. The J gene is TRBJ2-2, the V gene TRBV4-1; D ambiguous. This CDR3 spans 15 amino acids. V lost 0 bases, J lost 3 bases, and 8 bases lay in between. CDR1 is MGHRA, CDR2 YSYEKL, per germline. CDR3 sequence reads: CASSQDWDHTGELFF. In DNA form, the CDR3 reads TGCGCCAGCAGCCAAGATTGGGATCACACCGGGGAGCTGTTTTTT.

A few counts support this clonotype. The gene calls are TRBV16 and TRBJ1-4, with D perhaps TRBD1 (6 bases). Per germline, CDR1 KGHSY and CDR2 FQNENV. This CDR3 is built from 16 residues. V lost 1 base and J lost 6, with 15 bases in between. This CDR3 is CASSQLRWDTDEKLFF. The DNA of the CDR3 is TGTGCCAGCAGCCAATTAAGGTGGGACACGGATGAAAAACTGTTTTTT.